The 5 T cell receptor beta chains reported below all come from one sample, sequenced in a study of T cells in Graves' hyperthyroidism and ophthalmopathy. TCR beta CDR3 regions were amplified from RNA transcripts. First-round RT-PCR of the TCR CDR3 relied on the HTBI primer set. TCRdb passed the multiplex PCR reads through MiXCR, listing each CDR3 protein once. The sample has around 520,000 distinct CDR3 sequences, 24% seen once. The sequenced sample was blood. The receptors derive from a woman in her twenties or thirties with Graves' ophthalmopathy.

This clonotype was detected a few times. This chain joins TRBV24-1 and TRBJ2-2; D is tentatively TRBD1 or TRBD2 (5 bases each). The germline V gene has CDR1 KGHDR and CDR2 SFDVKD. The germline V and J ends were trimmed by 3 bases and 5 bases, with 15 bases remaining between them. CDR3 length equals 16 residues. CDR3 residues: CATSDPGRKLTGELFF. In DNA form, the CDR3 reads TGTGCCACCAGTGATCCGGGACGGAAACTTACCGGGGAGCTGTTTTTT.

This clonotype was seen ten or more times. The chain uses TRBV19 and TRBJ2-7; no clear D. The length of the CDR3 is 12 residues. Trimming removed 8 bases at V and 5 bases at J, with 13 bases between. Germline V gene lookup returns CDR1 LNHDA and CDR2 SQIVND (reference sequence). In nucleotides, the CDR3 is TGTGCCAGTTCAACGGGCGGTCACGAGCAGTACTTC. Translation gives CASSTGGHEQYF.

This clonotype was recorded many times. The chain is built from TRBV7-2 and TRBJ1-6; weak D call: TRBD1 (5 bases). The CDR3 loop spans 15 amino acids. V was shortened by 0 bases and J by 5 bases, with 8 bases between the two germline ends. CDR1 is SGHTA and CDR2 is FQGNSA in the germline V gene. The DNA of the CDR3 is TGTGCCAGCAGCTTAGCAGGGGTGAATAATTCACCCCTCCACTTT. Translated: CASSLAGVNNSPLHF.

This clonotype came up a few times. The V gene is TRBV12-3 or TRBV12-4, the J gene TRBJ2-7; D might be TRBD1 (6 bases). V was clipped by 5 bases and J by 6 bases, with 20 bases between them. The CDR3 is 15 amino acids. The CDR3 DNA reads TGTGCCAGCAGTCCACCGAGGGGGAGAGGGGCCGAGCAGTACTTC. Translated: CASSPPRGRGAEQYF.

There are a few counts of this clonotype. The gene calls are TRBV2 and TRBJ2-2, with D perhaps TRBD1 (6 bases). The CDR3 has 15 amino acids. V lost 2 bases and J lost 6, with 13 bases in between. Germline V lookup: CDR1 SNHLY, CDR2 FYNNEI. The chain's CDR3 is CASSEWGQGAGELFF. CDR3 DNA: TGTGCCAGCAGTGAATGGGGGCAGGGCGCCGGGGAGCTGTTTTTT.